The source of this TCR beta chain is a study of neurological immune-mediated disorders. This clonotype has ten or more counts. The target antigen is unknown. Study-wide results and limits: TCR clonal expansion peaked in HTLV-1-associated myelopathy patients and was lowest in multiple sclerosis patients.

TCRdb processed the 5' RACE reads anew with MiXCR; each CDR3 protein has one entry. The sample has about 66,000 distinct CDR3 sequences; around 3.9% are singletons. Sequenced sample: PBMCs. The source of this sequence is a man aged 25-45 years with multiple sclerosis.

CDR3 DNA: TGCAGTGCCAAAGGGGTAGCGGGGGTAACATACGAGCAGTACTTC. Translated, it gives CSAKGVAGVTYEQYF. The chain carries TRBV20-1 and TRBJ2-7; 9 bases map to TRBD2. The CDR3 covers 15 residues. V lost 6 bases, J lost 4 bases, and 13 bases stayed unmatched. CDR1 is DFQATT and CDR2 is SNEGSKA in the germline V gene (reference sequence).